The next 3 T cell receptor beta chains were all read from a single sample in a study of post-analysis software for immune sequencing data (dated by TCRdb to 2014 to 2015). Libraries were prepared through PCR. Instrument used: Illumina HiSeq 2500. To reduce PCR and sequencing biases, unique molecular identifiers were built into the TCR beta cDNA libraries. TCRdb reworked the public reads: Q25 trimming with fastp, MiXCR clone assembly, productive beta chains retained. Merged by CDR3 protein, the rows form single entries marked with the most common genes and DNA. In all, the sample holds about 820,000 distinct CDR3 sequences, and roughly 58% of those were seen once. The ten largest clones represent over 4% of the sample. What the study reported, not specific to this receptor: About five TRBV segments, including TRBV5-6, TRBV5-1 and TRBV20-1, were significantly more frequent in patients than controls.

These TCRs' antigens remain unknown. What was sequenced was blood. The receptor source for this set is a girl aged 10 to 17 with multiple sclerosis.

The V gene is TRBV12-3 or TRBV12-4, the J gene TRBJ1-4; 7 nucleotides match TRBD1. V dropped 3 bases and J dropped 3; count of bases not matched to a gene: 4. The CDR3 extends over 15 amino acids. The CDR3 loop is CASSFSGQANEKLFF. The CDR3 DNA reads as TGTGCCAGCAGTTTTAGCGGACAGGCTAATGAAAAACTGTTTTTT.

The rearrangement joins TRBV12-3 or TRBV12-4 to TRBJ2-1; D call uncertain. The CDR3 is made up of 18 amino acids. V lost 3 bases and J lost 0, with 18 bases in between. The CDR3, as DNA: TGTGCCAGCAGTTTGTTGTTCCCGGGTACGAGCTCCTACAATGAGCAGTTCTTC. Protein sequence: CASSLLFPGTSSYNEQFF.

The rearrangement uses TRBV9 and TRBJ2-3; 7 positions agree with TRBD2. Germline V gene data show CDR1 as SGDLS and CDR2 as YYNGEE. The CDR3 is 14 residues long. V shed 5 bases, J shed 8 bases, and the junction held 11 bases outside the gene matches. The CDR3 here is CASSEERTRGTQYF. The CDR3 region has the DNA TGTGCCAGCAGTGAAGAAAGGACTAGGGGTACGCAGTATTTT.